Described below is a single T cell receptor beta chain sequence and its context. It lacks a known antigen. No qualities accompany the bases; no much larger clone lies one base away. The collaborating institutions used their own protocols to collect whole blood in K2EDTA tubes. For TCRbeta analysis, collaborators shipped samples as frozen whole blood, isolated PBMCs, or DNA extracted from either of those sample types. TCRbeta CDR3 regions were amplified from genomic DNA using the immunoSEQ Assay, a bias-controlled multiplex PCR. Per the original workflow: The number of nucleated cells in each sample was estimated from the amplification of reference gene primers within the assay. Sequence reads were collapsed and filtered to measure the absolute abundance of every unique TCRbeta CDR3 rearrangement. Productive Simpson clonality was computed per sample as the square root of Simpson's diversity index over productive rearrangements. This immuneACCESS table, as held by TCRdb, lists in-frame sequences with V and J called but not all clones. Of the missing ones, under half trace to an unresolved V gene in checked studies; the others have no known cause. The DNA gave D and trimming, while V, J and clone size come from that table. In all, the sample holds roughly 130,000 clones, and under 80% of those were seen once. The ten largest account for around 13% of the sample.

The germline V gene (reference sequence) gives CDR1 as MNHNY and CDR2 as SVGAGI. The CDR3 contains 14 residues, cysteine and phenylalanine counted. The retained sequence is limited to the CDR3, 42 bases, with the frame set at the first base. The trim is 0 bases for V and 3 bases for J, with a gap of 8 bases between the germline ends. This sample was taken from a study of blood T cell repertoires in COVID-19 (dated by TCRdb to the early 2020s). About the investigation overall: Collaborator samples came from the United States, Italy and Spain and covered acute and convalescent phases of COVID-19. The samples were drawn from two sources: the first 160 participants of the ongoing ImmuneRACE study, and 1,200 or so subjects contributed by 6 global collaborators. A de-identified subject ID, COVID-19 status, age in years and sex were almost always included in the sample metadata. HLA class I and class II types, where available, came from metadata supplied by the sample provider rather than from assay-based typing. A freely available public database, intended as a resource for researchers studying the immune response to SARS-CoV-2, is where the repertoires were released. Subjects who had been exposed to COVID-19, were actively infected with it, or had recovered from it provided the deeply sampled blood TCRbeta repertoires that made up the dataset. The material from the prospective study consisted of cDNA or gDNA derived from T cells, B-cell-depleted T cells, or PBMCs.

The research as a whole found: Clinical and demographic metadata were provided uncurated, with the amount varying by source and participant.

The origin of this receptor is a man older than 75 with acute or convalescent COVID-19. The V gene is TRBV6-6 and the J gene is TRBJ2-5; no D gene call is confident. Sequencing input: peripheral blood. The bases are TGTGCCAGCAGTTACTCGACAACCAAAGAGACCCAGTACTTC. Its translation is CASSYSTTKETQYF.